This entry lists 2 T cell receptor beta chains sequenced from one sample in a study of technical replicates of blood from a few donors. This table comes from immunoSEQ multiplex PCR, and its TCRdb copy is limited to in-frame clones, with some not included. The sample has fewer than 95,000 clones, 90% to 95% seen once. Material for sequencing was T cells isolated from PBMCs. These receptors were collected from a human donor in good health.

The chain joins TRBV4-1 to TRBJ2-4; D perhaps matches TRBD2 (5 bases). Germline CDR1 reads MGHRA; CDR2 reads YSYEKL. The germline V and J ends were trimmed by 5 bases and 0 bases, with 11 bases remaining between them. This CDR3 has 15 amino acids. CDR3 region: CASSGPGIAKNIQYF. CDR3 DNA sequence: TGCGCCAGCAGCGGACCGGGGATAGCCAAAAACATTCAGTACTTC.

The chain joins TRBV2 to TRBJ2-2, with 10 bases aligning to TRBD2. Germline CDR1 and CDR2: SNHLY and FYNNEI. CDR3 length equals 14 residues. V lost 3 bases to trimming and J lost 8 bases; unmatched junction nucleotides: 3. The CDR3 loop reads CASSDLAGEGELFF. The CDR3 DNA follows: TGTGCCAGCAGTGATCTAGCGGGGGAAGGGGAGCTGTTTTTT.